This TCR beta chain was sequenced for a study of CD8 T cells in Susac syndrome. In regard to this clonotype: What it recognizes is unknown.

Germline V lookup: CDR1 SQVTM, CDR2 ANQGSEA. The junction had 17 bases not matched to a gene; V was cut back by 5 bases and J by 0 bases. This CDR3 is 20 amino acids long. An amount of RNA that ranged from roughly 0.45 to 1 ug was reverse transcribed with random hexamers. Amplification of TCR beta CDR3 used immunoSEQ multiplex PCR across 54 Vbeta and 13 Jbeta. TCRdb re-called the immunoSEQ multiplex PCR reads through MiXCR, storing one row per CDR3 protein. The sample consists of approximately 150,000 distinct CDR3 sequences, 94% of them appearing once. Sequencing of TCR beta was performed on blood CD8+ and CD4+ T cells. Findings and limits, study-wide: The study's TCR sequencing and HLA analysis covered a relatively small number of individuals, and the study acknowledged this.

The TCR originated in a human donor in good health. The sequenced material came from CD4+ T cells from PBMCs. This chain joins TRBV29-1 and TRBJ2-2; 11 nucleotides agree with TRBD2. The CDR3 nucleotides read TGCAGCGTTCTACAACGGGATAGCGGGAGGGCCAGTTCGAACACCGGGGAGCTGTTTTTT. Its protein product is CSVLQRDSGRASSNTGELFF.